The 19 T cell receptor beta chains listed next were all sequenced from one sample in a study of blood T cell repertoires in COVID-19. The repertoire was sequenced with immunoSEQ multiplex PCR; TCRdb's copy has only in-frame clones and lacks some. The sample holds over 200,000 clones, around nine tenths seen once. Sequenced sample: peripheral blood. The receptors derive from a man aged 35 to 55 who had recovered from COVID-19.

This clone was seen once. The V gene is TRBV9, the J gene TRBJ2-3; 8 bases line up with TRBD2. Trimming removed 6 bases from V and 2 bases from J; junction bases left unmatched: 14. CDR3 length: 17 residues. CDR1 SGDLS and CDR2 YYNGEE come from the germline V gene. The DNA of the CDR3 is TGTGCCAGCAACACCCCCCCCGGGGGGGGGTACACAGATACGCAGTATTTT. It is translated as CASNTPPGGGYTDTQYF.

The chain has TRBV11-2 and TRBJ2-7; a weak D match, TRBD2 (5 bases). The ends were cut back, 5 bases at V and 2 bases at J, with 10 bases in the middle. The germline V gene encodes CDR1 SGHAT and CDR2 FQNNGV. The CDR3 is 13 amino acids. The CDR3 sequence is CASSATGTYEQYF. As DNA, the CDR3 is TGTGCCAGCAGCGCAACCGGGACCTACGAGCAGTACTTC.

The chain employs TRBV19 and TRBJ2-2; D remains unclear. Germline loops: CDR1 LNHDA, CDR2 SQIVND (reference sequence). With 1 base removed from V and 7 bases from J, the gap between germline ends came to 10 bases. The CDR3 contains 14 residues. This chain's CDR3 is CASSIATLHGELFF. As DNA, the CDR3 is TGTGCCAGTAGTATAGCGACTCTCCACGGGGAGCTGTTTTTT. Supplemented by reference TRBV19 and TRBJ2-2, the full variable domain reads DGGITQSPKYLFRKEGQNVTLSCEQNLNHDAMYWYRQDPGQGLRLIYYSQIVNDFQKGDIAEGYSVSREKKESFPLTVTSAQKNPTAFYLCASSIATLHGELFFGEGSRLTVL.

V gene TRBV14 combines with J gene TRBJ2-5, with D unclear. V was shortened by 2 bases and J by 0 bases, with 10 bases between the two germline ends. CDR3 length: 15 residues. Germline V gives CDR1 SGHDN, CDR2 FVKESK. The CDR3 reads CASSQKLVHQETQYF. In nucleotides, the CDR3 is TGTGCCAGCAGCCAAAAGCTAGTCCACCAAGAGACCCAGTACTTC. Using reference TRBV14 and TRBJ2-5 for the parts outside the CDR3, the full variable domain is EAGVTQFPSHSVIEKGQTVTLRCDPISGHDNLYWYRRVMGKEIKFLLHFVKESKQDESGMPNNRFLAERTGGTYSTLKVQPAELEDSGVYFCASSQKLVHQETQYFGPGTRLLVL.

The V call is TRBV10-3, the J call TRBJ2-1, with TRBD2 matching 9 bases. From germline, CDR1 is ENHRY and CDR2 SYGVKD. The length of the CDR3 is 18 residues. Trimming cost V 3 bases and J 0 bases; bases outside gene matches: 9. CDR3 in DNA: TGTGCCATCAGTGATCGTGTGGGTAGCGGGAGCTCCTACAATGAGCAGTTCTTC. It translates to CAISDRVGSGSSYNEQFF.

The rearrangement uses TRBV27 and TRBJ2-2, with TRBD2 matching 7 bases. The ends lost 6 bases at V and 3 bases at J; junction bases unmatched: 13. Germline assignment: CDR1 MNHEY and CDR2 SMNVEV (reference sequence). The CDR3 spans 17 residues. DNA of the CDR3: TGTGCCAGCAGCCAACGACGGGCGGGAGTAGACACCGGGGAGCTGTTTTTT. This codes for CASSQRRAGVDTGELFF.

This chain links TRBV7-9 with TRBJ1-1, with 10 bases that match TRBD1. Unmatched junction bases numbered 10, after V lost 6 bases and J lost 3 bases. Looked up from germline, CDR1 is SEHNR and CDR2 is FQNEAQ (reference sequence). The CDR3 sequence is 16 residues long. The chain's CDR3 is CASRAGTGVFYTEAFF. Here the CDR3 DNA reads TGTGCCAGCAGAGCCGGGACAGGGGTCTTTTACACTGAAGCTTTCTTT.

The rearrangement uses TRBV9 and TRBJ1-2; D is ambiguous. CDR3 length equals 15 residues. The V end lost 0 bases, the J end lost 1 base, and 10 bases lay between the germline ends. Germline V gene data show CDR1 as SGDLS and CDR2 as YYNGEE. The CDR3 reads CASSVGGENNYGYTF. CDR3 nucleotides: TGTGCCAGCAGCGTAGGAGGAGAGAATAACTATGGCTACACCTTC.

The rearrangement joins TRBV6-6 to TRBJ2-7; 10 bases align to TRBD1. Trimming cost V 6 bases and J 4 bases; bases outside gene matches: 6. The CDR3 length is 14 residues. Looked up from germline, CDR1 is MNHNY and CDR2 is SVGAGI (reference sequence). The CDR3 sequence is CASRTGTGAYEQYF. DNA for the CDR3: TGTGCCAGCAGAACCGGGACAGGGGCTTACGAGCAGTACTTC.

The V gene is TRBV27, the J gene TRBJ2-5; D perhaps matches TRBD1 (6 bases). Trimming shortened V by 2 bases and J by 5 bases, and 12 bases separated the two germline ends. Looked up from germline, CDR1 is MNHEY and CDR2 is SMNVEV (reference sequence). The CDR3 sequence is 14 residues long. This CDR3 is CASSLLTGQETQYF. The CDR3 DNA reads TGTGCCAGCAGTTTACTTACAGGGCAGGAGACCCAGTACTTC.

This rearrangement joins TRBV25-1 to TRBJ2-7; TRBD1 aligns across 7 bases. Germline CDR1 MGHDK, CDR2 SYGVNS. This CDR3 has 13 amino acids. J gave up 4 bases and V 8 bases, and 8 bases lay outside the gene matches. The DNA of the CDR3 is TGTGCCAGCCGAGAGGGGGCAAGGTACGAGCAGTACTTC. It codes for CASREGARYEQYF.

CDR3 nucleotides: TGTGCCAGCTCAAGGGACTCCGGGCGGTTCGGGGAGCTGTTTTTT. Protein: CASSRDSGRFGELFF. V gene TRBV18 combines with J gene TRBJ2-2; perhaps TRBD2 as D (6 bases). The CDR3 covers 15 residues. Germline CDR1 is KGHSH and CDR2 is LQKENI. Trimming pared 5 bases from V and 7 bases from J, leaving 17 bases between. Looking up the rest from reference TRBV18 and TRBJ2-2 gives the full variable domain: NAGVMQNPRHLVRRRGQEARLRCSPMKGHSHVYWYRQLPEEGLKFMVYLQKENIIDESGMPKERFSAEFPKEGPSILRIQQVVRGDSAAYFCASSRDSGRFGELFFGEGSRLTVL.

This clone was seen only a few times. The chain joins TRBV5-6 to TRBJ2-7; perhaps TRBD1 as D (5 bases). The germline CDR1 and CDR2 sequences are SGHDT and YYEEEE. V gave up 0 bases and J gave up 2 bases, with 6 bases separating them. The CDR3 runs to 13 residues. This CDR3 reads CASSLVTAYEQYF. Written as DNA, the CDR3 is TGTGCCAGCAGCTTGGTGACAGCCTACGAGCAGTACTTC.

CDR3 DNA sequence: TGCGCCAGCAGCTACCCCCAGACAGGGGCCTATGGCTACACCTTC. The encoded protein is CASSYPQTGAYGYTF. The chain recombines TRBV5-1 with TRBJ1-2; 8 bases match TRBD1. From germline, CDR1 is SGHRS and CDR2 YFSETQ. The CDR3 consists of 15 residues. The trim removed 3 bases at V and 4 bases at J, leaving 8 bases unmatched.

This clone turned up a few times. The CDR3 here is CASTNTRNTEAFF. In DNA, the CDR3 is TGTGCCAGTACCAACACTAGGAACACTGAAGCTTTCTTT. V and J are TRBV19 and TRBJ1-1; D ambiguous. Trimming removed 7 bases from V and 1 base from J, with 10 bases in between. The CDR3 covers 13 residues. Germline assignment: CDR1 LNHDA and CDR2 SQIVND (reference sequence).

V usage is TRBV27 and J usage is TRBJ2-1; D not certain. The CDR3 spans 14 residues. V lost 4 bases and J 6 bases, leaving 13 bases between the germline ends. Germline V gene sequence: CDR1 MNHEY, CDR2 SMNVEV (reference sequence). CDR3 bases: TGTGCCAGCAGTTCCCCCATACAGCTCAATGAGCAGTTCTTC. It specifies CASSSPIQLNEQFF.

The chain combines TRBV5-1 with TRBJ2-1; 14 bases map to TRBD2. CDR1 is SGHRS, CDR2 YFSETQ, per germline. The junction had 11 bases not matched to a gene; V was cut back by 7 bases and J by 5 bases. There are 17 residues in the CDR3. The chain's CDR3 is CASGLTSGRASNNEQFF. CDR3 sequence (DNA): TGCGCCAGCGGATTGACTAGCGGGAGGGCCAGTAACAATGAGCAGTTCTTC.

The CDR3 DNA follows: TGTGCCAGCAGCTCCACAGGGACCACTGAAGCTTTCTTT. Protein sequence: CASSSTGTTEAFF. This rearrangement joins TRBV7-2 to TRBJ1-1; maybe TRBD1 (6 bases). The CDR3 is 13 residues long. Per germline, CDR1 SGHTA and CDR2 FQGNSA. V lost 4 bases and J 4 bases, leaving 10 bases between the germline ends.

With respect to this clone: Germline is not matched at one junction end, which may reflect a read error. V usage is TRBV7-9 and J usage is TRBJ1-6; perhaps TRBD1 as D (6 bases). The CDR3 covers 12 residues. CDR1 SEHNR and CDR2 FQNEAQ come from the germline V gene (reference sequence). CDR3 protein: CASSLGSWDKTF. CDR3 in DNA: TGTGCCAGCAGCTTAGGTTCTTGGGACAAGACGTTT. Looking up the rest from reference TRBV7-9 and TRBJ1-6 gives the full variable domain: DTGVSQNPRHKITKRGQNVTFRCDPISEHNRLYWYRQTLGQGPEFLTYFQNEAQLEKSRLLSDRFSAERPKGSFSTLEIQRTEQGDSAMYLCASSLGSWDKTFGNGTRLTVT.